A selection of T cell receptor beta chains follows, all from one sample in a study of radiation and T cells in renal cell carcinoma. Clones were read by immunoSEQ multiplex PCR, and TCRdb kept only the in-frame ones, dropping some. The data show more than 95,000 clones, approximately 80% seen once. The sequenced sample was blood, obtained from a patient whose treatment included radiotherapy and nephrectomy. The receptors derive from a woman aged 55-70 years with renal cell carcinoma. CDR3s include the opening cysteine and the closing phenylalanine or tryptophan. A D gene is named only where the DNA matches it firmly. Only some rows state a clone size, as once, few, many or a class for expanded clones.

abundance	d_gene	j_gene	v_gene	CDR3nt	CDR3aa
NA	NA	TRBJ1-1	TRBV7-9	TGTGCCAGCAGCTTAGGATGGGGGTGGGGGACGGGAACTGAAGCTTTCTTT	CASSLGWGWGTGTEAFF
once	TRBD1	TRBJ1-4	TRBV19	TGTGCCAGTAGTAATATGTTGGACAGGGGGAATGAAAAACTGTTTTTT	CASSNMLDRGNEKLFF
NA	NA	TRBJ2-7	TRBV6-5	TGTGCCAGCAGTTACTCGTCCGATTCCTACGAGCAGTACTTC	CASSYSSDSYEQYF
NA	NA	TRBJ1-2	TRBV5-1	TGCGCCAGCAGCCAATCCACAGGCGACTATGGCTACACCTTC	CASSQSTGDYGYTF
NA	NA	TRBJ1-5	TRBV5-1	TGCGCCAGCAGCTTGGAAAGCAATCAGCCCCAGCATTTT	CASSLESNQPQHF
few	NA	TRBJ2-3	TRBV6-1	TGTGCCAGCAGCAGACGGGATACGCAGTATTTT	CASSRRDTQYF
NA	NA	TRBJ1-4	TRBV6-6	TGTGCCAGCAGTTCGGACAGTTACCGTGAAAAACTGTTTTTT	CASSSDSYREKLFF
NA	NA	TRBJ1-1	TRBV6-1	TGTGCCAGCAGTGATAAGGGGCAGGGGCATCTAAAAGCTTTCTTT	CASSDKGQGHLKAFF
NA	TRBD1	TRBJ2-3	TRBV9	TGTGCCAGCAGCTCAGGGGGACGCACAGATACGCAGTATTTT	CASSSGGRTDTQYF
NA	NA	TRBJ2-5	TRBV7-9	TGTGCCAGCAGCCGCATGACAGGCCAAGAGACCCAGTACTTC	CASSRMTGQETQYF
NA	NA	TRBJ1-2	TRBV6-5	TGTGCCAGCAGTTCAGGGTCTGGCTACACCTTC	CASSSGSGYTF
NA	NA	TRBJ1-2	TRBV29-1	TGCAGCGTTAGGACGGCGAACTATGGCTACACCTTC	CSVRTANYGYTF
many	NA	TRBJ2-5	TRBV7-9	TGTGCCAGCAGCCCCTTTCGGGCCGAAGGCCAGTACTTC	CASSPFRAEGQYF
NA	NA	TRBJ1-2	TRBV9	TGTGCCAGCAGCCCCGACCCCCAGGGGCGGGGAGGCTACACCTTC	CASSPDPQGRGGYTF
once	NA	TRBJ1-5	TRBV9	TGTGCCAGCAGCGTAGAGGCAGGGAGTCAGCCCCAGCATTTT	CASSVEAGSQPQHF
few	NA	TRBJ1-3	TRBV7-9	TGTGCCAGCAGCTTAGATCGAAACACCATATATTTT	CASSLDRNTIYF
NA	TRBD2	TRBJ2-1	TRBV7-2	TGTGCCAGCAGCGACCGACGGGGGGGGTCCTACAATGAGCAGTTCTTC	CASSDRRGGSYNEQFF
NA	NA	TRBJ1-2	TRBV2	TGTGCCAGCAGTGAATACAGGGCCACCTATGGCTACACCTTC	CASSEYRATYGYTF
NA	NA	TRBJ2-3	TRBV9	TGTGCCAGCAGCGTGTCAGACTACACAGATACGCAGTATTTT	CASSVSDYTDTQYF
NA	TRBD1	TRBJ1-5	TRBV28	TGTGCCAGCAGTTCGGGACAGGGGGTTGCGCGGCCCCAGCATTTT	CASSSGQGVARPQHF
NA	TRBD1	TRBJ1-2	TRBV6-1	TGTGCCAGCACCCCCGGGTGGGACAGGGGGTTTTACACCTTC	CASTPGWDRGFYTF
NA	TRBD2	TRBJ2-7	TRBV6-7	TGTGCCAGCAGTTACCAGAAACGATGCGGGGGGGTGGGACAAAGTTACGAGCAGTACTTC	CASSYQKRCGGVGQSYEQYF
NA	NA	TRBJ2-7	TRBV18	TGTGCCAGCTCACCACAGGGTTACGTCCGGGACGAGCAGTACTTC	CASSPQGYVRDEQYF
NA	NA	TRBJ1-2	TRBV9	TGTGCCAGCAGCGCCCCCCCCCATTTTGGCTACACCTTC	CASSAPPHFGYTF
NA	NA	TRBJ1-1	TRBV28	TGTGCCAGCAAGAGGACAGTCAACACTGAAGCTTTCTTT	CASKRTVNTEAFF
few	NA	TRBJ2-7	TRBV4-1	TGCGCCAGCAGCCATCCCGGGGGGCTCGAGCAGTACTTC	CASSHPGGLEQYF
NA	NA	TRBJ2-6	TRBV6-1	TGTGCCAGCAGTGAAGCCTGGGCAGGGGCGCAAGGGGCCAACGTCCTGACTTTC	CASSEAWAGAQGANVLTF
NA	NA	TRBJ1-3	TRBV19	TGTGCCAGTAGTATCGGACAGCTTCATATTGGAAACACCATATATTTT	CASSIGQLHIGNTIYF
NA	NA	TRBJ1-1	TRBV6-1	TGTGCCAGCAGTGAACCCGCGCGCGGTTCGAACACTGAAGCTTTCTTT	CASSEPARGSNTEAFF
NA	NA	TRBJ1-5	TRBV2	TGTGCCAGCAGTGAAAATCCGGGGGTAGGGCAGCCCCAGCATTTT	CASSENPGVGQPQHF
NA	TRBD1	TRBJ1-2	TRBV5-1	TGCGCCAGCAGCTCCCAGACAGGGTTGTATAAAGGCTACACCTTC	CASSSQTGLYKGYTF
NA	NA	TRBJ2-4	TRBV19	TGTGCCAGTAGCTTGACAGCAAACAAAAACATTCAGTACTTC	CASSLTANKNIQYF
few	TRBD1	TRBJ1-1	TRBV5-1	TGCGCCAGCAGCTTCGGAGGGACAGCCATGAACACTGAAGCTTTCTTT	CASSFGGTAMNTEAFF
NA	NA	TRBJ2-7	TRBV14	TGTGCCAGCAGCCCCCGGACGGTATCCTACGAGCAGTACTTC	CASSPRTVSYEQYF
NA	TRBD1	TRBJ1-3	TRBV7-2	TGTGCCAGCAGCTTATTTAGACAGGGGGCTTCTGGAAACACCATATATTTT	CASSLFRQGASGNTIYF
NA	NA	TRBJ2-7	TRBV12-2	TGTGCAAGTCGACCCCGACAGGGTTTGGGAGGTTACGAGCAGTACTTC	CASRPRQGLGGYEQYF
NA	NA	TRBJ1-2	TRBV10-2	TGCGCCAGCAGTCCCTTTGGATTAACTAACTATGGCTACACCTTC	CASSPFGLTNYGYTF
NA	NA	TRBJ1-4	TRBV23-1	TGCGCCAGCAGACGTCCCCGGGGGCGGAGGGAAAAACTGTTTTTT	CASRRPRGRREKLFF
NA	NA	TRBJ1-6	TRBV5-4	TGTGCCAGCAGCTTAGCAGGGAATTCACCCCTCCACTTT	CASSLAGNSPLHF
NA	TRBD1	TRBJ1-3	TRBV2	TGTGCCAGTGTGTCGACAGGGTCGGGAAACACCATATATTTT	CASVSTGSGNTIYF
NA	NA	TRBJ1-1	TRBV5-6	TGTGCCAGCAGCCCCCTCCCTGAAGCTTTCTTT	CASSPLPEAFF
NA	TRBD1	TRBJ2-1	TRBV4-1	TGCGCCAGCAGCCAGGAACCTGACAGGGTACCCTACAATGAGCAGTTCTTC	CASSQEPDRVPYNEQFF
NA	NA	TRBJ2-7	TRBV27	TGTGCCAGCAGTTTAGTCGGCACAGGAGAGTTCGAGCAGTACTTC	CASSLVGTGEFEQYF
NA	NA	TRBJ2-7	TRBV2	TGTGCCAGCAGTGAAGGGCCCCGAGGGCTCTACTACGAGCAGTACTTC	CASSEGPRGLYYEQYF
once	NA	TRBJ1-2	TRBV5-6	TGTGCCAGCAGCTCCGACTCCTATGGCTACACCTTC	CASSSDSYGYTF
NA	TRBD1	TRBJ1-2	TRBV10-3	TGTGCCAGCAGTGCGGCAAGGACAGGGTTCCGTGGCTACACCTTC	CASSAARTGFRGYTF
NA	NA	TRBJ1-2	TRBV23-1	TGCGCCAGCATTATAGGGGCAGGAGATAACTATGGCTACACCTTC	CASIIGAGDNYGYTF
NA	TRBD2	TRBJ2-2	TRBV11-3	TGTGCCAGCAGCTTGGGCGGGGGGCCTGGCACCGGGGAGCTGTTTTTT	CASSLGGGPGTGELFF
once	NA	TRBJ2-5	TRBV4-1	TGCGCCAGCAGCCAATGGTTACAGGAGACCCAGTACTTC	CASSQWLQETQYF